The T cell receptor beta chain described here comes from a study of T cell responses to AZD1222 COVID-19 vaccine. General study results and limits: Two AZD1222 doses significantly raised spike-specific TCR breadth and depth over controls.

Pooled in the analysis were second doses at about 4 or about 12 weeks. Generated by immunoSEQ multiplex PCR, the TCRdb table keeps only in-frame clones and is missing some. The sample has 180,000 or so clones; about 92% are singletons. With regard to this clone: The antigen is unknown.

The sample consisted of peripheral blood, taken 28 days after the second AZD1222 dose. This clonotype was sampled from an adult who received the AZD1222 COVID-19 vaccine.

In nucleotides, the CDR3 is TGTGCCAGCAGCTTAGGCGCGAGGGAGGAGCAGTACTTC. This translates into CASSLGAREEQYF. The chain employs TRBV7-9 and TRBJ2-7; D might be TRBD2 (5 bases). CDR1 and CDR2 (germline): SEHNR, FQNEAQ (reference sequence). CDR3 length: 13 amino acids. V lost 1 base to trimming and J lost 7 bases, with 11 bases between them. The full variable domain, in which reference TRBV7-9 and TRBJ2-7 provide the parts outside the CDR3, is DTGVSQNPRHKITKRGQNVTFRCDPISEHNRLYWYRQTLGQGPEFLTYFQNEAQLEKSRLLSDRFSAERPKGSFSTLEIQRTEQGDSAMYLCASSLGAREEQYFGPGTRLTVT.